This record looks at one T cell receptor beta chain sequence and its context. Its antigen is currently unknown. The entry originates in a study of cytomegalovirus exposure and HLA in healthy donors. The study, taken as a whole, reports: Researchers reported from a later analysis that most CMV-associated TCR beta chains appeared HLA-restricted. It was taken for granted in presence/absence analyses that sequencing depth across donors was roughly uniform.

Looked up from germline, CDR1 is LNHDA and CDR2 is SQIVND (reference sequence). The CDR3 contains 16 residues. The V end was cut by 7 bases, the J end by 0 bases, with 16 bases between. Primers included in the PCR were 60 Vbeta and 13 Jbeta primers. TCRdb keeps only in-frame clones here, not all; method: immunoSEQ multiplex PCR. The table includes under 150,000 clones, 82% detected once. The chain has TRBV19 and TRBJ1-5; weak D call: TRBD1 (5 bases). The clonotype comes from a woman in her late teens or twenties in good health and CMV-seronegative. The sample was PBMCs. CDR3 sequence: CASTLRGGNSNQPQHF. In DNA, the CDR3 is TGTGCCAGTACCCTAAGGGGCGGGAATAGCAATCAGCCCCAGCATTTT.